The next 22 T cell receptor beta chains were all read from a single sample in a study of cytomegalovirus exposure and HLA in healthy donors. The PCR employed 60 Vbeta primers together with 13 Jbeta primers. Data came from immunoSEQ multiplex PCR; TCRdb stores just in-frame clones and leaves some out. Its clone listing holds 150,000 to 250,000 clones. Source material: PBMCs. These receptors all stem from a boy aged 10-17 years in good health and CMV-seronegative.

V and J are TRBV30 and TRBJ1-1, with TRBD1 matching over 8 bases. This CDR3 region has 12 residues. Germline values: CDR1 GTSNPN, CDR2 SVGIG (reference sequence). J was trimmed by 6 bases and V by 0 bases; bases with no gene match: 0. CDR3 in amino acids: CAWSVQGAEAFF. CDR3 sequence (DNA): TGTGCCTGGAGTGTACAGGGGGCTGAAGCTTTCTTT.

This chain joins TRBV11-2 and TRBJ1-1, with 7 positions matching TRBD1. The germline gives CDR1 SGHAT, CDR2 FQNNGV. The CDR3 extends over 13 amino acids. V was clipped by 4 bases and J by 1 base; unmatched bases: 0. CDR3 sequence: CASSSGGNTEAFF. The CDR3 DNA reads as TGTGCCAGCAGCTCAGGGGGGAACACTGAAGCTTTCTTT.

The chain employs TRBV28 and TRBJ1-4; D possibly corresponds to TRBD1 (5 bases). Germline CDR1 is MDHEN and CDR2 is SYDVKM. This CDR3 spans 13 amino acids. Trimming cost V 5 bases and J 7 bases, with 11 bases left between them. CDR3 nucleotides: TGTGCCAGCAGTCTGGGGCTCGGTGAAAAACTGTTTTTT. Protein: CASSLGLGEKLFF.

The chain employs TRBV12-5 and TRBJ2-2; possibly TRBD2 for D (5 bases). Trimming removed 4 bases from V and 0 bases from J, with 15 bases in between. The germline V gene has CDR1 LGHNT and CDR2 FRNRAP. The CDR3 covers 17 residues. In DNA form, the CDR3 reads TGTGCTAGTGGTTACCCGCCGGGGATCGCGAACACCGGGGAGCTGTTTTTT. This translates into CASGYPPGIANTGELFF. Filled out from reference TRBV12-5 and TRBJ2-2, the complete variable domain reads DARVTQTPRHKVTEMGQEVTMRCQPILGHNTVFWYRQTMMQGLELLAYFRNRAPLDDSGMPKDRFSAEMPDATLATLKIQPSEPRDSAVYFCASGYPPGIANTGELFFGEGSRLTVL.

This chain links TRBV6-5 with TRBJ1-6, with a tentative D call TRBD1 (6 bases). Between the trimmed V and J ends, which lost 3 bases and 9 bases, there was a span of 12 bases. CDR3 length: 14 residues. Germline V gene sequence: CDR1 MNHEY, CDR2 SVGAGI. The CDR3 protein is CASSYGTGLSPLHF. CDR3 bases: TGTGCCAGCAGTTATGGTACAGGGCTTTCACCCCTCCACTTT.

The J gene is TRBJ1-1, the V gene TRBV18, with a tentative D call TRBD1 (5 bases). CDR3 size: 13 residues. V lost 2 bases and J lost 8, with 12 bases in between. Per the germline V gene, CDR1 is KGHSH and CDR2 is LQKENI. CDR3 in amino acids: CASSPGAAKEAFF. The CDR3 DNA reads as TGTGCCAGCTCACCAGGGGCAGCCAAAGAAGCTTTCTTT. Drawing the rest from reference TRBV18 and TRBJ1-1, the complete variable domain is NAGVMQNPRHLVRRRGQEARLRCSPMKGHSHVYWYRQLPEEGLKFMVYLQKENIIDESGMPKERFSAEFPKEGPSILRIQQVVRGDSAAYFCASSPGAAKEAFFGQGTRLTVV.

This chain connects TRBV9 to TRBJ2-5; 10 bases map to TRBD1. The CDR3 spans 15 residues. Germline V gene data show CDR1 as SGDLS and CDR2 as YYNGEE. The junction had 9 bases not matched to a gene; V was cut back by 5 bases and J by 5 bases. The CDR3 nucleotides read TGTGCCAGCAGGGGGTTGGACAGGGGGGATGAGACCCAGTACTTC. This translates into CASRGLDRGDETQYF.

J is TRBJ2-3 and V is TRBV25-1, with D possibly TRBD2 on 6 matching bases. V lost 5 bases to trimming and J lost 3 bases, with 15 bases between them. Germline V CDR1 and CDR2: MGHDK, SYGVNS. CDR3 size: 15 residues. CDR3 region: CASSLGAGRTDTQYF. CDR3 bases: TGTGCCAGCAGTCTGGGCGCGGGACGTACAGATACGCAGTATTTT.

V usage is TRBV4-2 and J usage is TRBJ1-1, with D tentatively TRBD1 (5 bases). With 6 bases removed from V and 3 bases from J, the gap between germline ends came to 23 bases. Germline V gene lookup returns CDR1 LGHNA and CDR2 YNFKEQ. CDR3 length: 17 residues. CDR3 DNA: TGTGCCAGCAGACACAGCGGGAGGGGAGGGAGGTACACTGAAGCTTTCTTT. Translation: CASRHSGRGGRYTEAFF.

The CDR3 loop is CASSQLLQGPNEQFF. As DNA, the CDR3 is TGCGCCAGCAGCCAACTCCTACAGGGTCCCAATGAGCAGTTCTTC. The chain combines TRBV4-1 with TRBJ2-1, with D maybe TRBD1 (6 bases). The CDR3 length is 15 residues. Germline CDR1 MGHRA, CDR2 YSYEKL. V gave up 2 bases and J gave up 6 bases, with 14 bases separating them.

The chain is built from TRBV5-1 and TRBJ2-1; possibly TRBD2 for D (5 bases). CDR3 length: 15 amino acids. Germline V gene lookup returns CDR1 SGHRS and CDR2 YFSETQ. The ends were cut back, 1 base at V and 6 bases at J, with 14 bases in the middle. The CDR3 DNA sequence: TGCGCCAGCAGCTTGAGTCTAGGGAGCCCCAATGAGCAGTTCTTC. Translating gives CASSLSLGSPNEQFF.

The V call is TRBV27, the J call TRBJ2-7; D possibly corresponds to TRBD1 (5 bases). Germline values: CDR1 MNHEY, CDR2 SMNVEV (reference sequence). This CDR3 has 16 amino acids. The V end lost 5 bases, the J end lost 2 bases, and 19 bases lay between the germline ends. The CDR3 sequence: CASSPILGVITYEQYF. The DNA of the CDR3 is TGTGCCAGCAGTCCAATTCTAGGGGTTATTACCTACGAGCAGTACTTC.

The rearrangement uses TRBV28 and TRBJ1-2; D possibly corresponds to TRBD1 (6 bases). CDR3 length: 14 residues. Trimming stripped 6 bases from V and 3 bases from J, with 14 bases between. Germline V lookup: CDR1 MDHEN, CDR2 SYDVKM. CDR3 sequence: CASRKEGGHYGYTF. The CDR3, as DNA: TGTGCCAGCAGGAAAGAAGGGGGACACTATGGCTACACCTTC.

The CDR3 DNA reads TGCGCCAGCAGCCTGGGGGGAGGGACTGAAGCTTTCTTT. Translated: CASSLGGGTEAFF. The J gene is TRBJ1-1, the V gene TRBV5-1, with D tentatively TRBD1 (5 bases). CDR3 length equals 13 residues. The V gene's germline CDR1 is SGHRS and CDR2 YFSETQ. V shed 4 bases and J shed 5 bases, with 12 bases lying between them.

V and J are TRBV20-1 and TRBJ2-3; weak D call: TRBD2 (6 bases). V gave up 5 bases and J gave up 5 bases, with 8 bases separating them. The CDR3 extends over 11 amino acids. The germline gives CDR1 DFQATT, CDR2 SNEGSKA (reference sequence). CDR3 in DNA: TGCAGTGCTGGTAGCGGAGATACGCAGTATTTT. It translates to CSAGSGDTQYF.

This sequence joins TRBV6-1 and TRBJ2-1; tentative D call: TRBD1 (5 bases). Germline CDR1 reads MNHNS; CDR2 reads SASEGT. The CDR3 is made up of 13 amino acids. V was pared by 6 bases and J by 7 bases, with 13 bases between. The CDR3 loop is CASRFGRANEQFF. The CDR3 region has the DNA TGTGCCAGCAGGTTCGGCAGGGCAAATGAGCAGTTCTTC.

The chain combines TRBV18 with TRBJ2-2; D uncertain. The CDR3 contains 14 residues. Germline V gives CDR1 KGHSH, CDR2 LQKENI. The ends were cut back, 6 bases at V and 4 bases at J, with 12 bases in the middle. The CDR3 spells CASSAVIGTGELFF. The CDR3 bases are TGTGCCAGCTCTGCGGTTATAGGCACCGGGGAGCTGTTTTTT.

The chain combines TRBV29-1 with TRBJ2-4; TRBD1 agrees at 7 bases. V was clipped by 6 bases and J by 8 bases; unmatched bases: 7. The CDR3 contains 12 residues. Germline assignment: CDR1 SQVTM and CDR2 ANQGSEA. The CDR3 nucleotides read TGCAGCGTGGGGAGACAGGGAGACATTCAGTACTTC. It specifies CSVGRQGDIQYF.

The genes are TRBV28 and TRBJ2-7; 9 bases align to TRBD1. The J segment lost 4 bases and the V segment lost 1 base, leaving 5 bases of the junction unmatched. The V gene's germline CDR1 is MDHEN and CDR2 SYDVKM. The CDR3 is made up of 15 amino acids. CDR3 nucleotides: TGTGCCAGCAGTTTATTAGGGGACAGGGCTTACGAGCAGTACTTC. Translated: CASSLLGDRAYEQYF.

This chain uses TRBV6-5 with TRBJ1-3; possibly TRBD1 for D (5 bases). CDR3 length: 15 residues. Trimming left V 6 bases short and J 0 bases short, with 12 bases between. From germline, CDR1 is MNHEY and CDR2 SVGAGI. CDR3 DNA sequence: TGTGCCAGCAGACACGACAGCAGCTCTGGAAACACCATATATTTT. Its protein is CASRHDSSSGNTIYF.

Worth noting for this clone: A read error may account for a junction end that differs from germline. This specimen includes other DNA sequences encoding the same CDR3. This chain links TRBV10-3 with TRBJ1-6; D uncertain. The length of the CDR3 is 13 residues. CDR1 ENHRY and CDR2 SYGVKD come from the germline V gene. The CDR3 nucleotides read TGCGCCATCATGGGAGCATATAATTCACCCCTCCACTTT. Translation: CAIMGAYNSPLHF.

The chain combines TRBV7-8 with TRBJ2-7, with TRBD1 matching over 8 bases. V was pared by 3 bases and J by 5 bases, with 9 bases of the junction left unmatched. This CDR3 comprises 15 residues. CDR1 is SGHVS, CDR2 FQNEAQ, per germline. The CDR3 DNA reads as TGTGCCAGCAGCTTTTTCCGGGACAGGTATAACGAGCAGTACTTC. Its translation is CASSFFRDRYNEQYF. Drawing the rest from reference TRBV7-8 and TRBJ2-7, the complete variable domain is GAGVSQSPRYKVAKRGQDVALRCDPISGHVSLFWYQQALGQGPEFLTYFQNEAQLDKSGLPSDRFFAERPEGSVSTLKIQRTQQEDSAVYLCASSFFRDRYNEQYFGPGTRLTVT.